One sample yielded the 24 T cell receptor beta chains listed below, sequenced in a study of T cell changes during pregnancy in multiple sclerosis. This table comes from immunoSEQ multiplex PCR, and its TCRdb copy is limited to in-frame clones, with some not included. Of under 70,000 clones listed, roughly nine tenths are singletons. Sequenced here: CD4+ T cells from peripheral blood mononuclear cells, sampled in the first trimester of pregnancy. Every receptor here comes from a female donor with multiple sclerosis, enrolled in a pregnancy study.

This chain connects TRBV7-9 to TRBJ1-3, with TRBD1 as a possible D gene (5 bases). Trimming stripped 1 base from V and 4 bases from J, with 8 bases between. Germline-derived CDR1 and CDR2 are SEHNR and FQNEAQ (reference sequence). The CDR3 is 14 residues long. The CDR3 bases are TGTGCCAGCAGCTTAGTAGGGGAAGGAAACACCATATATTTT. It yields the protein CASSLVGEGNTIYF. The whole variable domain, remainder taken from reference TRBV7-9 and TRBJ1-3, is DTGVSQNPRHKITKRGQNVTFRCDPISEHNRLYWYRQTLGQGPEFLTYFQNEAQLEKSRLLSDRFSAERPKGSFSTLEIQRTEQGDSAMYLCASSLVGEGNTIYFGEGSWLTVV.

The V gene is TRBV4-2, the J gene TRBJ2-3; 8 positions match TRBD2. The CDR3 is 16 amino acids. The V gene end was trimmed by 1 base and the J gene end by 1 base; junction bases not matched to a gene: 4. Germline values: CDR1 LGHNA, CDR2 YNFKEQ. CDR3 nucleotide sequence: TGTGCCAGCAGCCAAGTACGGGGGGGCCGCACAGATACGCAGTATTTT. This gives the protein CASSQVRGGRTDTQYF.

The chain's CDR3 is CASSLRGGRSLSRFEAFF. In nucleotides, the CDR3 is TGTGCCAGCAGCTTAAGGGGGGGACGAAGCCTCTCCCGCTTTGAAGCTTTCTTT. The genes are TRBV7-3 and TRBJ1-1; D might be TRBD1 (5 bases). Germline loops: CDR1 SGHTA, CDR2 FQGTGA. The CDR3 contains 18 residues. V gave up 1 base and J gave up 7 bases, with 25 bases separating them.

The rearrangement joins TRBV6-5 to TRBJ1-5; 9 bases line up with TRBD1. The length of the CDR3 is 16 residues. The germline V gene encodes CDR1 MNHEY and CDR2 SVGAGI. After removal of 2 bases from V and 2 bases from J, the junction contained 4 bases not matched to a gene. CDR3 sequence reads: CASSYRGQGGNQPQHF. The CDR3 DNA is TGTGCCAGCAGTTACAGGGGACAGGGTGGCAATCAGCCCCAGCATTTT.

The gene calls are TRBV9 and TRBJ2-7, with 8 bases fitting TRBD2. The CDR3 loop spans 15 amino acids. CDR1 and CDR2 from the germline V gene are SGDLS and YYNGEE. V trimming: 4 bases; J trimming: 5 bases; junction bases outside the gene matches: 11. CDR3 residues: CASSTRGGPGDEQYF. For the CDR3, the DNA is TGTGCCAGCAGCACCCGCGGGGGGCCGGGCGACGAGCAGTACTTC.

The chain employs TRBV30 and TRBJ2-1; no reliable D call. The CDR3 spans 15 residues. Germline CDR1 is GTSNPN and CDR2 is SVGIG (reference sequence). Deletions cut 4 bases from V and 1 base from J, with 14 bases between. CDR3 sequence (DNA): TGTGCCTGGATCCCAGCCGAGCGTTCCTACAATGAGCAGTTCTTC. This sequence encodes CAWIPAERSYNEQFF.

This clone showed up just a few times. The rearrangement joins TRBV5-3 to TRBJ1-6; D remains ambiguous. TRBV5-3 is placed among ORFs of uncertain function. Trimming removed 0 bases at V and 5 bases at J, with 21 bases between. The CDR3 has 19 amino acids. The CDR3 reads CARSLAWVFRERDNSPLHF. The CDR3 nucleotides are TGTGCCAGAAGCTTGGCCTGGGTGTTCCGGGAAAGGGATAATTCACCCCTCCACTTT.

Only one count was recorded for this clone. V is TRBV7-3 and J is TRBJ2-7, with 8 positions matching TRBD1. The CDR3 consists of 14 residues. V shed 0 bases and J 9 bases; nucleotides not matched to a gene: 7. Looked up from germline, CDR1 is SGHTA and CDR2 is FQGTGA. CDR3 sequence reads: CASSLTPTGVGQYF. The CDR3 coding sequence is TGTGCCAGCAGCTTAACCCCGACAGGGGTAGGGCAGTACTTC.

CDR3: CASSQDQAGAQPQHF. The CDR3 DNA follows: TGCGCCAGCAGCCAAGACCAGGCAGGGGCTCAGCCCCAGCATTTT. The genes are TRBV4-3 and TRBJ1-5, with D possibly TRBD1 on 6 matching bases. This CDR3 spans 15 amino acids. CDR1 is LGHNA, CDR2 YSLEER, per germline. Trimming cost V 0 bases and J 6 bases, with 12 bases left between them.

This CDR3 is CASSPTGSSGNTIYF. Written as DNA, the CDR3 is TGTGCCAGCAGCCCCACAGGTAGCTCTGGAAACACCATATATTTT. The V gene is TRBV25-1, the J gene TRBJ1-3, with D perhaps matching TRBD1 (5 bases). With 6 bases removed from V and 0 bases from J, the gap between germline ends came to 12 bases. The CDR3 covers 15 residues. CDR1 and CDR2 (germline): MGHDK, SYGVNS.

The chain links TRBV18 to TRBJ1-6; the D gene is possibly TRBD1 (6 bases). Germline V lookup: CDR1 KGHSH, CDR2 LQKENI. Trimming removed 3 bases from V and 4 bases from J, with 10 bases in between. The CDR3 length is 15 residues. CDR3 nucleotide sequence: TGTGCCAGCTCACCCCGACAGGCTTATAATTCACCCCTCCACTTT. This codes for CASSPRQAYNSPLHF.

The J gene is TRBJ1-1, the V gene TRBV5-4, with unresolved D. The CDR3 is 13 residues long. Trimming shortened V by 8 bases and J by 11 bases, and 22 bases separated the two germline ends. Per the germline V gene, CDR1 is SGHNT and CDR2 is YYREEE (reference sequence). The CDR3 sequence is CASQNLTGRRAFF. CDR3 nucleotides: TGTGCCAGTCAGAATCTCACTGGGCGGAGGGCTTTCTTT.

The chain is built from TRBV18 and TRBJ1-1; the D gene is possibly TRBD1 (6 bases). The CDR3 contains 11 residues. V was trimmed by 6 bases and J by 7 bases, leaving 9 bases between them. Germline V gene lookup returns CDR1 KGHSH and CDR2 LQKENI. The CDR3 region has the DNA TGTGCCAGCTCGCCGGACAGTGAAGCTTTCTTT. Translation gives CASSPDSEAFF.

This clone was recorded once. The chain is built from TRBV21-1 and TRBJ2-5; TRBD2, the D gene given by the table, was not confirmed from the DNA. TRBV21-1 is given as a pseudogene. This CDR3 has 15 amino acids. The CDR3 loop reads CASSIVAGDGETQYF. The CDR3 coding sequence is TGTGCCAGCAGCATAGTAGCGGGGGACGGCGAGACCCAGTACTTC.

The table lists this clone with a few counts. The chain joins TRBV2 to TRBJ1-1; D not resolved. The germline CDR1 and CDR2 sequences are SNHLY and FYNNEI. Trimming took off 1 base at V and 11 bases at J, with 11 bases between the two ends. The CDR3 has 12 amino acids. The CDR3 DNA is TGTGCCAGCAGTGAAGGGCCGAGGTGGGCTTTCTTT. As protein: CASSEGPRWAFF.

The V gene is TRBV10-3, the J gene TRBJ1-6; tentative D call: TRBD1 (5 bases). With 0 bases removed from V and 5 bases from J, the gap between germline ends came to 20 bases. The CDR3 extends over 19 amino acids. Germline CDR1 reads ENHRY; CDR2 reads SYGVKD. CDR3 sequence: CAISESMGRRSGDNSPLHF. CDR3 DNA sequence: TGTGCCATCAGTGAGTCGATGGGACGCCGCTCGGGGGATAATTCACCCCTCCACTTT.

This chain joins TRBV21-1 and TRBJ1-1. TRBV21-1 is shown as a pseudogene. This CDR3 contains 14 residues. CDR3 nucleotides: TGTGCCAGCAGCAAAGGGCCGGGGAACACTGAAGCTTTCTTT. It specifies CASSKGPGNTEAFF.

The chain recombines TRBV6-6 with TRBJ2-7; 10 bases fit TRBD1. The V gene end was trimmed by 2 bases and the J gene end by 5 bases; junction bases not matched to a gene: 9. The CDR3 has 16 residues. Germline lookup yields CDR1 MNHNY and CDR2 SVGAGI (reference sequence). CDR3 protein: CASSYPERDRGDEQYF. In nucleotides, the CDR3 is TGTGCCAGCAGTTACCCGGAACGGGACAGGGGCGACGAGCAGTACTTC.

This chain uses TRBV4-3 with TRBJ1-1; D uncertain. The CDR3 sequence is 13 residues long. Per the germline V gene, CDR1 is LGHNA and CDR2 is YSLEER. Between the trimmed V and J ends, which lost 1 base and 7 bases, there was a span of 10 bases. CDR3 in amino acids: CASSQVRGYEAFF. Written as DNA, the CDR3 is TGCGCCAGCAGCCAAGTTCGCGGCTATGAAGCTTTCTTT.

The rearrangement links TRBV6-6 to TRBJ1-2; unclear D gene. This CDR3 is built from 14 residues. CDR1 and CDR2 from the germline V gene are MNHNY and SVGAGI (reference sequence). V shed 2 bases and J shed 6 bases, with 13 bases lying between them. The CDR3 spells CASSYLGGIDGYTF. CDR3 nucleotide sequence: TGTGCCAGCAGTTACCTCGGTGGTATCGATGGCTACACCTTC.

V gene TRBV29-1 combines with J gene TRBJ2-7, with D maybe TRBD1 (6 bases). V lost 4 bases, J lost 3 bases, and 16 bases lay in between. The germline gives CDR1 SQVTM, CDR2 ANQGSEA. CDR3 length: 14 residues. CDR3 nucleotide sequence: TGCAGCGTTGCAGGGGCCGGCACCATCTACGAGCAGTACTTC. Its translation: CSVAGAGTIYEQYF.

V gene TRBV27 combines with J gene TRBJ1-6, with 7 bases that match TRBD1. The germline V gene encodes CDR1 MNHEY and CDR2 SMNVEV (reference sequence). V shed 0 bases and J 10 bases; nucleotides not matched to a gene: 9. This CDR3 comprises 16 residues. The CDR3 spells CASSLSRDSWRSPLHF. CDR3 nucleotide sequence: TGTGCCAGCAGTTTATCCCGGGACAGCTGGAGGTCACCCCTCCACTTT.

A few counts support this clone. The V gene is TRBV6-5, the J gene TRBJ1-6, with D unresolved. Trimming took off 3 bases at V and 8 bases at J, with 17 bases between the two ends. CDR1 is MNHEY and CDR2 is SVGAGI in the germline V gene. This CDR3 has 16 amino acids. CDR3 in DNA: TGTGCCAGCAGTTATTCGAGGGAGGCCTTTTATTCACCCCTCCACTTT. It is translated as CASSYSREAFYSPLHF.

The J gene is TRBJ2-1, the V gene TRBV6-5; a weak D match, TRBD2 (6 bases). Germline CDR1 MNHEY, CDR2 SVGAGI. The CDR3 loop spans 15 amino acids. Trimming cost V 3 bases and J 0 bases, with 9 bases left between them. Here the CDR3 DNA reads TGTGCCAGCAGTTATACGGGGGACTCCTACAATGAGCAGTTCTTC. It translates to CASSYTGDSYNEQFF.